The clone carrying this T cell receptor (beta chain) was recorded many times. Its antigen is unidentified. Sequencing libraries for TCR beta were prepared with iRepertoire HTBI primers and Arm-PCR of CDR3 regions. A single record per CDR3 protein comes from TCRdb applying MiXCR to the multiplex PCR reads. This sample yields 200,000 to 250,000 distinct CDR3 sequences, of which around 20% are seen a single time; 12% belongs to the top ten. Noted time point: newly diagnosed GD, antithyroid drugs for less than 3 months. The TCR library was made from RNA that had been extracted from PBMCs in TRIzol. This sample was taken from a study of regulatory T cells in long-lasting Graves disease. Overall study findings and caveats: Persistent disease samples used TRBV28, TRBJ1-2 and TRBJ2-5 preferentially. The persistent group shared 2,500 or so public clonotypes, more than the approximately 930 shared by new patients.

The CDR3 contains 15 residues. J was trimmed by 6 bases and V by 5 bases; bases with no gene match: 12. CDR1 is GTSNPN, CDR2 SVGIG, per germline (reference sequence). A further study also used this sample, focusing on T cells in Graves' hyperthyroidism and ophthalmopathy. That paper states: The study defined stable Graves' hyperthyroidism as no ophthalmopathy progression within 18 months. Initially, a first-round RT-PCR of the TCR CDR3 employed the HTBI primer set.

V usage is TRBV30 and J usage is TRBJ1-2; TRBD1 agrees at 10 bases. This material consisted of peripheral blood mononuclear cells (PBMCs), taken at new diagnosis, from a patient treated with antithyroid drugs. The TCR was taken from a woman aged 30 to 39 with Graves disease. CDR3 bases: TGTGCCTGGTGCCCCCCTGACAGGGGGCTGGATGGCTACACCTTC. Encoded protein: CAWCPPDRGLDGYTF.